This note documents a single T cell receptor beta chain sequence. The CDR3 runs 14 residues. Trimming cost V 3 bases and J 7 bases, with 13 bases left between them. Germline-derived CDR1 and CDR2 are LNHNV and YYDKDF (reference sequence). This entry belongs to a study of cytomegalovirus exposure and HLA in healthy donors. The overall study: Earlier findings included roughly 120 million unique TCR beta sequences obtained from some 180 million T cells.

PCR used 60 Vbeta primers and 13 Jbeta primers. Profiling relied on immunoSEQ multiplex PCR, and the TCRdb table lists in-frame clones only, not all of them. The table records approximately 100,000 clones, about 81% of them present only once. The chain carries TRBV15 and TRBJ2-4; D is unresolved. Material: PBMCs. The TCR sequence derives from a man aged 45-60 years in good health and CMV-seronegative. CDR3 loop: CATSSERLANIQYF. The CDR3 region has the DNA TGTGCCACCAGCAGTGAGCGCCTTGCCAACATTCAGTACTTC.